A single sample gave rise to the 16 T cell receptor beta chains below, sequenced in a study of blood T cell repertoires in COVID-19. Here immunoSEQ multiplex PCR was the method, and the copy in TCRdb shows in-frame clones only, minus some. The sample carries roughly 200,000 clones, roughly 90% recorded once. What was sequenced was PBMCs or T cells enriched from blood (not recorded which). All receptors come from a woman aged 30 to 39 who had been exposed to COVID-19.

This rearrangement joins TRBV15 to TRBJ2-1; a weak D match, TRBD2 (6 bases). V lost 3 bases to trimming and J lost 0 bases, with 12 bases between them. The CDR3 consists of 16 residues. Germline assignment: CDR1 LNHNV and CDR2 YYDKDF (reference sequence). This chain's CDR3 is CATSRGAGSSYNEQFF. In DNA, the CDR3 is TGTGCCACCAGCAGGGGCGCGGGGAGCTCCTACAATGAGCAGTTCTTC. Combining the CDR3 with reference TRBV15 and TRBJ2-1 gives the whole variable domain DAMVIQNPRYQVTQFGKPVTLSCSQTLNHNVMYWYQQKSSQAPKLLFHYYDKDFNNEADTPDNFQSRRPNTSFCFLDIRSPGLGDTAMYLCATSRGAGSSYNEQFFGPGTRLTVL.

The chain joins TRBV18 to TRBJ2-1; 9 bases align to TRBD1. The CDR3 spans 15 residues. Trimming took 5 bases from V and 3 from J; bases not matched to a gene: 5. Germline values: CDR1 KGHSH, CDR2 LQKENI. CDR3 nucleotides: TGTGCCAGCTCAAGACAGGGGGATCTCTACAATGAGCAGTTCTTC. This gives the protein CASSRQGDLYNEQFF.

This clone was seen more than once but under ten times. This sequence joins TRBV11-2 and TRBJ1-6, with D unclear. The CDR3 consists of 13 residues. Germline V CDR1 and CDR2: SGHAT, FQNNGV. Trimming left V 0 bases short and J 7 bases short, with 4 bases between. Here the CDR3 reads CASSLDLNSPLHF. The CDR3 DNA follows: TGTGCCAGCAGCTTAGACTTGAATTCACCCCTCCACTTT.

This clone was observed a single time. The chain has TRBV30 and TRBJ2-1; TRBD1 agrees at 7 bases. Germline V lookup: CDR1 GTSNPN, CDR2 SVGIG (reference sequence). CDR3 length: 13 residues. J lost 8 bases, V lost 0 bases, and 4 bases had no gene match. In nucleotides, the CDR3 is TGTGCCTGGAGTGTACGGGACAGTCATGAGCAGTTCTTC. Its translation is CAWSVRDSHEQFF. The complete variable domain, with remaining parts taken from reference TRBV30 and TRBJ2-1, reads SQTIHQWPATLVQPVGSPLSLECTVEGTSNPNLYWYRQAAGRGLQLLFYSVGIGQISSEVPQNLSASRPQDRQFILSSKKLLLSDSGFYLCAWSVRDSHEQFFGPGTRLTVL.

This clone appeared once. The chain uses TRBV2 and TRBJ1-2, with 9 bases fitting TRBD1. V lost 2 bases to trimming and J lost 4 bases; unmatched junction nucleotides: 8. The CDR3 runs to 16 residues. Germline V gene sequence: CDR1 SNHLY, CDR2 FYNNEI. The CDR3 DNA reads TGTGCCAGCAGTGAAATAAGGGCGACAGGGGGCTATGGCTACACCTTC. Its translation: CASSEIRATGGYGYTF. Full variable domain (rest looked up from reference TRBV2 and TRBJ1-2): EPEVTQTPSHQVTQMGQEVILRCVPISNHLYFYWYRQILGQKVEFLVSFYNNEISEKSEIFDDQFSVERPDGSNFTLKIRSTKLEDSAMYFCASSEIRATGGYGYTFGSGTRLTVV.

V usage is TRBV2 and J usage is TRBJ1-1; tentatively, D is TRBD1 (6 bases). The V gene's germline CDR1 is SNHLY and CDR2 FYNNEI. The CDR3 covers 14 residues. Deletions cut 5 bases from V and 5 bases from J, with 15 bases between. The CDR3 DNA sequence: TGTGCCAGCAGTACGAAGAGGGGGGGTACTGAAGCTTTCTTT. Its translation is CASSTKRGGTEAFF.

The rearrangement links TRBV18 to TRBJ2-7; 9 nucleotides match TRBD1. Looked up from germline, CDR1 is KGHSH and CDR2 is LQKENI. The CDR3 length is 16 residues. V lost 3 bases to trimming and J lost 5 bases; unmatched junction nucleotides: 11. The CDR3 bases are TGTGCCAGCTCACCTTCCGGGACAGGGATGTTCGACGAGCAGTACTTC. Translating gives CASSPSGTGMFDEQYF.

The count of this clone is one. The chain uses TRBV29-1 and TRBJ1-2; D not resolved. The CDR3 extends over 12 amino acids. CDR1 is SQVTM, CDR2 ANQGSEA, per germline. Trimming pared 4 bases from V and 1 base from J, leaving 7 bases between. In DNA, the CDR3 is TGCAGCGTTGTCATCAGTAACTATGGCTACACCTTC. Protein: CSVVISNYGYTF.

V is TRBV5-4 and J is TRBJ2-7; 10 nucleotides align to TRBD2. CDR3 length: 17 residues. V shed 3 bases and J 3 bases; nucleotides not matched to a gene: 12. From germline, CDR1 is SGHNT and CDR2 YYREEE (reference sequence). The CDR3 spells CASSSRTSGGSLYEQYF. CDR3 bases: TGTGCCAGCAGCTCCCGGACTAGCGGAGGATCCCTCTACGAGCAGTACTTC.

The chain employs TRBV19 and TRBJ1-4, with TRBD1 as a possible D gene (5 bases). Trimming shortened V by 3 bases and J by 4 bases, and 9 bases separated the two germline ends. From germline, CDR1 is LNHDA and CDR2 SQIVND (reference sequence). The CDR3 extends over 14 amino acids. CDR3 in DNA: TGTGCCAGTAGTATTGGACACGGTAATGAAAAACTGTTTTTT. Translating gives CASSIGHGNEKLFF.

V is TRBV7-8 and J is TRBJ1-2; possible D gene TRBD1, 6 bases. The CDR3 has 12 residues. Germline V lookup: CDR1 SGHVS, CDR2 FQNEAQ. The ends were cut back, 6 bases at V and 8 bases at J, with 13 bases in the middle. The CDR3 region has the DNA TGTGCCAGCAGTCAGGGGTTACGGGGCTACACCTTC. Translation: CASSQGLRGYTF.

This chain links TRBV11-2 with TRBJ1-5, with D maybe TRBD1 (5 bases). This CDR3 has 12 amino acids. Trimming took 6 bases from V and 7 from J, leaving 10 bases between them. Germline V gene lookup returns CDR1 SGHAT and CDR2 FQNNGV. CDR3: CASSQGWQPQHF. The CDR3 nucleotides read TGTGCCAGCAGTCAGGGTTGGCAGCCCCAGCATTTT.

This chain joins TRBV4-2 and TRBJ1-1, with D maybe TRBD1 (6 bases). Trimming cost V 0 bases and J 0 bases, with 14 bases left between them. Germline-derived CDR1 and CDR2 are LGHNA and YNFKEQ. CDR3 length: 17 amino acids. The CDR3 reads CASSQDPGGQLNTEAFF. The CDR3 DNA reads TGTGCCAGCAGCCAAGATCCGGGCGGACAGTTGAACACTGAAGCTTTCTTT.

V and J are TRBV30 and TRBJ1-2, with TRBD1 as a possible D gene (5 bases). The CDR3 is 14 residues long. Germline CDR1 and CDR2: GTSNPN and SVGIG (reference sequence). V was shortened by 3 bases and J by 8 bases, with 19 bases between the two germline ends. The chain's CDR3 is CAWSPGGIRGGYTF. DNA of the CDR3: TGTGCCTGGAGCCCCGGGGGGATCCGTGGGGGCTACACCTTC.

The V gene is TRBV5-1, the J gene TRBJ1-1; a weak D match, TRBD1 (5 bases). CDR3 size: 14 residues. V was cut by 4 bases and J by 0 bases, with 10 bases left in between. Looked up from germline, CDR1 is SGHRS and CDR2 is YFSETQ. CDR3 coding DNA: TGCGCCAGCAGCGGCCCAGGGATGAACACTGAAGCTTTCTTT. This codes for CASSGPGMNTEAFF.

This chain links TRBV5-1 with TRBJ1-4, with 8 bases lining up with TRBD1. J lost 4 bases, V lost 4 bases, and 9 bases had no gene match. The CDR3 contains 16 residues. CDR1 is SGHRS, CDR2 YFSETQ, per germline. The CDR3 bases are TGCGCCAGCAGCCCGGGACAGGTGGGGTTTAATGAAAAACTGTTTTTT. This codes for CASSPGQVGFNEKLFF.